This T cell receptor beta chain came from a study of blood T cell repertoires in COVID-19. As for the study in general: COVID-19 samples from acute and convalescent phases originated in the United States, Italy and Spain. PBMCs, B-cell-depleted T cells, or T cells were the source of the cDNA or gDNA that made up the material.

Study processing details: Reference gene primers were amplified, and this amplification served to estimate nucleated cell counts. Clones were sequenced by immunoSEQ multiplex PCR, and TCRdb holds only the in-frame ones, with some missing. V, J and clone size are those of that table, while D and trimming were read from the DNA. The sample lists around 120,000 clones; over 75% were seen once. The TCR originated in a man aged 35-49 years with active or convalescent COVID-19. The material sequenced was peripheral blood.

The CDR3 region is CASSLQGTEAFF. CDR3 nucleotide sequence: TGTGCCAGCAGCTTGCAGGGGACTGAAGCTTTCTTT. The rearrangement uses TRBV5-6 and TRBJ1-1; maybe TRBD1 (6 bases). V lost 1 base and J 5 bases, leaving 6 bases between the germline ends. The V gene's germline CDR1 is SGHDT and CDR2 YYEEEE. CDR3 length equals 12 residues.